Ten or more counts support the clone carrying this T cell receptor (beta chain). Its antigen is not known. TCRdb reanalysed the 5' RACE reads using MiXCR and keeps one entry per CDR3 protein. The sample yields some 350,000 distinct CDR3 sequences, 10% to 15% seen once. This CDR3 has 12 residues. CDR1 is MNHEY, CDR2 SVGEGT, per germline. The germline V and J ends were trimmed by 2 bases and 3 bases, with 5 bases remaining between them. The data belong to a study of T-cell memory formation after mild COVID-19. Whole-study findings and limits: Nothing confirmed that second-wave clones peaking on day 37 were specific for SARS-CoV-2. Balance between CD4 and CD8 was seen in clones contracting day 15 to 85, and a CD4+ lean was seen in later expanders.

Sequencing was carried out using PBMCs or a T cell subset sorted from them (not recorded which). The chain combines TRBV6-2 or TRBV6-3 with TRBJ2-7; D ambiguous. This clonotype originated in a man between 18 and 29 years old who had mild COVID-19 (a few samples of this study predate the infection). Cell type and time point are not known. The CDR3 loop reads CASSYRIYEQYF. The CDR3 DNA follows: TGTGCCAGCAGTTACCGGATCTACGAGCAGTACTTC.